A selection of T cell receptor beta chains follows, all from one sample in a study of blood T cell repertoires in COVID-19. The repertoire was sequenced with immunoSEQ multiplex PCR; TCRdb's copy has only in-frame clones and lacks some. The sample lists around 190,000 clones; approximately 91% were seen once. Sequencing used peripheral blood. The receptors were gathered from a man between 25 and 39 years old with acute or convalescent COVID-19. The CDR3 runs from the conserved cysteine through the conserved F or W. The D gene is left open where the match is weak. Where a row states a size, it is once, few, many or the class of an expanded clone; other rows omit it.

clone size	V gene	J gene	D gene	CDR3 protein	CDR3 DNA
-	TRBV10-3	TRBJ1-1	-	CAISPSGGNTEAFF	TGTGCCATCAGTCCCAGCGGGGGGAACACTGAAGCTTTCTTT
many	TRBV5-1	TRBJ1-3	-	CASSLVGGSGNTIYF	TGCGCCAGCAGCTTGGTCGGGGGCTCTGGAAACACCATATATTTT
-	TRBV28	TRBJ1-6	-	CASSLRRTYNSPLHF	TGTGCCAGCAGTTTGAGGAGGACCTATAATTCACCCCTCCACTTT
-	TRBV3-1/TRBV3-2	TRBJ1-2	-	CASSSRSYGYTF	TGTGCCAGCAGCAGTCGGAGCTATGGCTACACCTTC
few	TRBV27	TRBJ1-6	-	CASSPPGVVNNSPLHF	TGTGCCAGCAGTCCCCCGGGAGTCGTTAATAATTCACCCCTCCACTTT
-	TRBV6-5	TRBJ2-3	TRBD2	CAGGERATDTQYF	TGTGCCGGGGGGGAGAGGGCAACAGATACGCAGTATTTT
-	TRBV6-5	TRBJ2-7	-	CASSIQGNGEQYF	TGTGCCAGCAGCATACAGGGAAATGGCGAGCAGTACTTC
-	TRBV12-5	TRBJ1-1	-	CASGFQLVGAGLNTEAFF	TGTGCTAGTGGTTTTCAACTTGTAGGGGCAGGCCTGAACACTGAAGCTTTCTTT
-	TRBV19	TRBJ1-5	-	CASSIGQISNQPQHF	TGTGCCAGTAGTATAGGGCAGATTAGCAATCAGCCCCAGCATTTT
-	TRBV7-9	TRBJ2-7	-	CASSSVGWADEQYF	TGTGCCAGCAGCTCGGTGGGTTGGGCCGACGAGCAGTACTTC
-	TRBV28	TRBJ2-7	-	CASSLRGPLGGSYEQYF	TGTGCCAGCAGTTTACGCGGGCCCCTCGGAGGGTCCTACGAGCAGTACTTC
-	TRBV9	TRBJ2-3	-	CASSVSTDTQYF	TGTGCCAGCAGCGTATCGACAGATACGCAGTATTTT
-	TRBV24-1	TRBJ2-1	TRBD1	CATSDLQGARNEQFF	TGTGCCACCAGTGATCTACAGGGGGCGAGGAATGAGCAGTTCTTC
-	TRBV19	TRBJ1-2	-	CASSISGINGYTF	TGTGCCAGTAGTATCTCCGGGATAAATGGCTACACCTTC
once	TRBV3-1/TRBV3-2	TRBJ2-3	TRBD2	CASSPFRGGTDTQYF	TGTGCCAGCAGCCCCTTTCGGGGGGGCACAGATACGCAGTATTTT
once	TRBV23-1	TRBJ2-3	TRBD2	CASRLGTSGLGTDTQYF	TGCGCCAGCAGACTCGGGACTAGCGGGCTCGGCACAGATACGCAGTATTTT
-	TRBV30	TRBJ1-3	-	CAWKFGYSGNTIYF	TGTGCCTGGAAGTTCGGTTACTCTGGAAACACCATATATTTT
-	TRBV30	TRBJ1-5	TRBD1	CAGSLQGAGQPQHF	TGTGCCGGAAGCTTACAGGGGGCAGGGCAGCCCCAGCATTTT
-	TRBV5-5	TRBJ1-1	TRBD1	CASSLDLNRGNTEAFF	TGTGCCAGCAGCTTGGACTTAAACAGGGGGAACACTGAAGCTTTCTTT
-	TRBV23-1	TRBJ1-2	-	CAVQELDGYTF	TGCGCCGTCCAGGAACTCGATGGCTACACCTTC
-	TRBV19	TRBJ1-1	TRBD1	CASSPDDREVTEAFF	TGTGCCAGTAGTCCAGACGACAGGGAAGTCACTGAAGCTTTCTTT
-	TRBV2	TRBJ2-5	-	CASRSQETQYF	TGTGCCAGCAGGTCACAAGAGACCCAGTACTTC
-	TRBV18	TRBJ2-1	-	CASSSRSYRGSYNEQFF	TGTGCCAGCTCGTCAAGGAGCTATAGGGGCTCCTACAATGAGCAGTTCTTC
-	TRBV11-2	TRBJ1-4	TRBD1	CASSLGSQGANEKLFF	TGTGCCAGCAGCTTAGGCAGCCAGGGGGCTAATGAAAAACTGTTTTTT
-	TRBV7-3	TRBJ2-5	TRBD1	CASSLDRRETQYF	TGTGCCAGCAGCCTGGACAGGAGAGAGACCCAGTACTTC
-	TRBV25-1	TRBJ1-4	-	CASSRQATNEKLFF	TGTGCCAGCAGTCGACAGGCAACTAATGAAAAACTGTTTTTT
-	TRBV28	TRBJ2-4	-	CASSLGRQGIAKNIQYF	TGTGCCAGCAGTTTAGGGCGGCAGGGAATAGCCAAAAACATTCAGTACTTC
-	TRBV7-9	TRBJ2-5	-	CASIQGDETQYF	TGTGCCAGTATACAGGGAGATGAGACCCAGTACTTC
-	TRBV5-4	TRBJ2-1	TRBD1	CASSPGQGSYNEQFF	TGTGCCAGCAGCCCAGGACAGGGCTCCTACAATGAGCAGTTCTTC
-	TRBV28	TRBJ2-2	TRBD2	CASRPRGGGTGELFF	TGTGCCAGCAGACCAAGGGGCGGGGGCACCGGGGAGCTGTTTTTT
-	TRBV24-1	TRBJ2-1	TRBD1	CATSDFPDRSYEQFF	TGTGCCACCAGTGATTTCCCGGACAGGTCCTATGAGCAGTTCTTC
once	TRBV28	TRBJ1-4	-	CASSLAGDTNEKLFF	TGTGCCAGCAGCTTGGCAGGGGATACTAATGAAAAACTGTTTTTT
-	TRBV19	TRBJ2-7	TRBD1	CASSIGTAHDEQYF	TGTGCCAGTAGTATCGGGACAGCTCATGACGAGCAGTACTTC
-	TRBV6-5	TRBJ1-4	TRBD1	CASRGTGVYEKLFF	TGTGCCAGCAGAGGGACAGGGGTTTACGAAAAACTGTTTTTT
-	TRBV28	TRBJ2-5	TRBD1	CASSFWGPGTGGQETQYF	TGTGCCAGCAGTTTCTGGGGGCCCGGGACAGGGGGCCAAGAGACCCAGTACTTC
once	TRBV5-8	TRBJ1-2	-	CANPRDKSPYGYTF	TGTGCCAACCCTCGGGACAAGAGTCCATATGGCTACACCTTC
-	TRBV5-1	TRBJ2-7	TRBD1	CASSGRTGKASEQYF	TGCGCCAGCAGCGGAAGGACAGGGAAAGCAAGCGAGCAGTACTTC
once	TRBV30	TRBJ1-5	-	CAWSGKSNQPQHF	TGTGCCTGGAGTGGTAAATCCAATCAGCCCCAGCATTTT
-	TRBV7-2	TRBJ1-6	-	CASSLGPGQGLPLHF	TGTGCCAGCAGCTTAGGCCCCGGGCAGGGGTTACCCCTCCACTTT
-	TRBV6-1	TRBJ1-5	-	CASSEGPDKPQHF	TGTGCCAGCAGTGAAGGCCCCGACAAGCCCCAGCATTTT
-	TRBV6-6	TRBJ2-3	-	CASSPSREGGNTDTQYF	TGTGCCAGCAGTCCCTCGAGGGAGGGGGGAAACACAGATACGCAGTATTTT
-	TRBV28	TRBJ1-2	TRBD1	CASSLSQGVGYTF	TGTGCCAGCAGTTTAAGTCAGGGGGTTGGCTACACCTTC
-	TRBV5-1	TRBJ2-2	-	CASSLYGGADTGELFF	TGCGCCAGCAGCTTGTATGGGGGCGCCGACACCGGGGAGCTGTTTTTT
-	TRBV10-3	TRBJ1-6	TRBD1	CAISPTGGSYNSPLHF	TGTGCCATCAGTCCAACAGGGGGCTCCTATAATTCACCCCTCCACTTT
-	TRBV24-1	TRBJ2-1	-	CATSPPPRESSYNEQFF	TGTGCCACCAGCCCTCCCCCGCGGGAAAGCTCCTACAATGAGCAGTTCTTC
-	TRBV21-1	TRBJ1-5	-	CASSKKRRQGGQPQHF	TGTGCCAGCAGCAAAAAAAGAAGACAGGGGGGTCAGCCCCAGCATTTT
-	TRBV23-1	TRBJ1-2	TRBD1	CASTHRGLRGYTF	TGCGCCAGCACCCACAGGGGGCTCAGAGGCTACACCTTC
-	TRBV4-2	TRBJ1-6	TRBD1	CASSQPTGQGGSSPLHF	TGTGCCAGCAGCCAACCGACAGGACAGGGTGGGTCTTCACCCCTCCACTTT
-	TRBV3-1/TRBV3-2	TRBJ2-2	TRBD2	CASSQKGAGGPGELFF	TGTGCCAGCAGCCAAAAGGGAGCGGGGGGACCCGGGGAGCTGTTTTTT
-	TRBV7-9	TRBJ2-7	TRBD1	CASSQPDRVIYEQYF	TGTGCCAGCAGCCAGCCGGACAGGGTGATCTACGAGCAGTACTTC
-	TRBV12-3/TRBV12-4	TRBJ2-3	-	CASSQTRTQYF	TGTGCCAGCAGTCAGACTAGAACGCAGTATTTT
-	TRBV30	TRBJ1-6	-	CAWTREGRPPLHF	TGTGCCTGGACCAGGGAAGGGCGGCCACCCCTCCACTTT
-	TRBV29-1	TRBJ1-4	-	CSAGRGAEKLFF	TGCAGCGCCGGCCGGGGAGCTGAAAAACTGTTTTTT
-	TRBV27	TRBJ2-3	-	CASTTPGTDTQYF	TGTGCCAGCACTACCCCCGGCACAGATACGCAGTATTTT
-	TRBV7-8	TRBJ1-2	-	CASRPRQVGSGYTF	TGTGCCAGCAGACCCCGACAAGTCGGTAGTGGCTACACCTTC
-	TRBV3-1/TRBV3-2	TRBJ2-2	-	CASSQFKSSFTGELFF	TGTGCCAGCAGCCAATTTAAGTCTAGCTTCACCGGGGAGCTGTTTTTT
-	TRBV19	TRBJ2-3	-	CASSSERAQYF	TGTGCCAGTAGTTCGGAGAGGGCGCAGTATTTT
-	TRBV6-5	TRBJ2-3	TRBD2	CASSPLAGYTDTQYF	TGTGCCAGCAGCCCACTAGCGGGGTACACAGATACGCAGTATTTT
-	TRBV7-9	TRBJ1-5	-	CASSPHSNQPQHF	TGTGCCAGCAGCCCCCATAGCAATCAGCCCCAGCATTTT
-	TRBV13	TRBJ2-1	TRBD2	CASSSIAGGPIEQFF	TGTGCCAGCAGCTCGATAGCGGGAGGGCCGATTGAGCAGTTCTTC